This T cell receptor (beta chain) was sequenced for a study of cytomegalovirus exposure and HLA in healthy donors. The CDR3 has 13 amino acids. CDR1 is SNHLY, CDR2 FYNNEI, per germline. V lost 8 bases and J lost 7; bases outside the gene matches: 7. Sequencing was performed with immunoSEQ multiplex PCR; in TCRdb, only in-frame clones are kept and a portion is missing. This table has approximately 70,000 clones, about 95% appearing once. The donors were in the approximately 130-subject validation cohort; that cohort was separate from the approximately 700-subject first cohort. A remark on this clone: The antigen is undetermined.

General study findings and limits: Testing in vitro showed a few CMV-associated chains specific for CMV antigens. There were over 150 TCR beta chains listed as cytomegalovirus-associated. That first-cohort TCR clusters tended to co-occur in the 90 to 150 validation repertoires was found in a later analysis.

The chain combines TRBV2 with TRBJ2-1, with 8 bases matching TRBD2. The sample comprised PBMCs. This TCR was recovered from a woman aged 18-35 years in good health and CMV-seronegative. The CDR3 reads CASRGGGINEQFF. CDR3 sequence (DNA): TGTGCCAGCCGGGGGGGAGGAATTAATGAGCAGTTCTTC.